This TCR beta chain emerged from a study of CD8 T cells in ankylosing spondylitis. This clonotype has only a few counts. Its specificity is unknown. Preparation of TCR beta libraries was done by quantitative 5'-RACE with molecular barcodes. TCRdb independently ran MiXCR on the 5' RACE reads; one entry per CDR3 protein. The sample has fewer than 35,000 distinct CDR3 sequences, 14% seen once; the top ten hold approximately 40%. The CDR3 sequence is 14 residues long. Germline assignment: CDR1 MDHEN and CDR2 SYDVKM. V was shortened by 7 bases and J by 7 bases, with 16 bases between the two germline ends. Study-wide results and limits: Disease-linked clones reportedly concentrated significantly in matched ankylosing spondylitis synovial fluid.

This TCR was recovered from a male donor with ankylosing spondylitis or in good health (not recorded which). Sequencing used blood. The V gene is TRBV28, the J gene TRBJ1-4, with D perhaps matching TRBD1 (6 bases). CDR3 loop: CASIGQPSSEKLFF. The CDR3 nucleotides are TGTGCCAGCATTGGACAGCCCTCTAGTGAAAAACTGTTTTTT.